The next 10 T cell receptor beta chains were all read from a single sample in a study of blood T cell repertoires in COVID-19. Sequencing used immunoSEQ multiplex PCR; TCRdb keeps in-frame clones, though not all of them. The sample shows approximately 99,000 clones, around 79% of them seen only once. Material: peripheral blood. These receptors were taken from a woman older than 75 with active or convalescent COVID-19.

This chain links TRBV11-3 with TRBJ1-1; the D is unclear. Trimming shortened V by 5 bases and J by 4 bases, and 11 bases separated the two germline ends. Germline V CDR1 and CDR2: SGHNT, YENEEA. This CDR3 contains 13 residues. For the CDR3, the DNA is TGTGCCAGCAGCCGAGGGCTGGTCACTGAAGCTTTCTTT. Protein sequence: CASSRGLVTEAFF.

The rearrangement joins TRBV5-1 to TRBJ2-5, with D tentatively TRBD2 (7 bases). The CDR3 runs 14 residues. The V gene lost 3 bases and the J gene lost 3 bases, with 12 bases spanning the gap. Germline V gene lookup returns CDR1 SGHRS and CDR2 YFSETQ. The CDR3 sequence is CASSSGAGEETQYF. The CDR3 region has the DNA TGCGCCAGCAGCTCAGGGGCGGGAGAAGAGACCCAGTACTTC.

This clone was seen only once. The V call is TRBV7-6, the J call TRBJ2-7; 9 nucleotides match TRBD2. The V gene end was trimmed by 1 base and the J gene end by 4 bases; junction bases not matched to a gene: 5. Germline V lookup: CDR1 SGHVS, CDR2 FNYEAQ. The CDR3 has 15 amino acids. The CDR3 sequence is CASSLVAGVIYEQYF. CDR3 DNA sequence: TGTGCCAGCAGCTTAGTAGCGGGAGTAATATACGAGCAGTACTTC.

This clone has only one observation. The chain links TRBV11-2 to TRBJ2-1; 9 bases map to TRBD2. Germline-derived CDR1 and CDR2 are SGHAT and FQNNGV. The CDR3 is 16 residues long. V lost 5 bases, J lost 10 bases, and 15 bases stayed unmatched. DNA of the CDR3: TGTGCCAGCAGCACCATAGCGGGAGTGGGGGGTCCGGAGCAGTTCTTC. Translated, it gives CASSTIAGVGGPEQFF.

This chain joins TRBV5-8 and TRBJ2-1; 7 bases are a match to TRBD2. V shed 0 bases and J 9 bases; nucleotides not matched to a gene: 9. Germline-derived CDR1 and CDR2 are SGHTS and YDEGEE. This CDR3 has 15 residues. The CDR3 here is CASSLAGLAEGEQFF. The CDR3 DNA follows: TGTGCCAGCAGCTTGGCGGGGCTAGCGGAAGGTGAGCAGTTCTTC.

This clone was picked up a small number of times. The rearrangement links TRBV6-5 to TRBJ2-7; D may be TRBD1 (6 bases). Germline values: CDR1 MNHEY, CDR2 SVGAGI. Deletions cut 10 bases from V and 2 bases from J, with 15 bases between. The CDR3 has 13 residues. The CDR3 spells CATVEDSPYEQYF. DNA for the CDR3: TGTGCCACCGTAGAGGACAGTCCCTACGAGCAGTACTTC.

This rearrangement joins TRBV6-6 to TRBJ1-3; 8 nucleotides align to TRBD1. Germline lookup yields CDR1 MNHNY and CDR2 SVGAGI (reference sequence). V was pared by 5 bases and J by 0 bases, with 9 bases of the junction left unmatched. This CDR3 has 17 residues. The CDR3 DNA reads as TGTGCCAGCAGTCGCATTGCAGGGGGCGACTCTGGAAACACCATATATTTT. Translating gives CASSRIAGGDSGNTIYF.

The chain has TRBV24-1 and TRBJ2-3, with 7 positions matching TRBD2. This CDR3 region has 15 residues. The germline gives CDR1 KGHDR, CDR2 SFDVKD. Trimming removed 5 bases from V and 2 bases from J; junction bases left unmatched: 6. Written as DNA, the CDR3 is TGTGCCACCAGTGGTCCTAGCGGTATCACAGATACGCAGTATTTT. It yields the protein CATSGPSGITDTQYF.

The chain employs TRBV5-1 and TRBJ1-5; the D gene is possibly TRBD1 (5 bases). Germline assignment: CDR1 SGHRS and CDR2 YFSETQ. This CDR3 is 14 amino acids long. With 0 bases removed from V and 5 bases from J, the gap between germline ends came to 9 bases. Here the CDR3 reads CASSLGGLDQPQHF. The DNA of the CDR3 is TGCGCCAGCAGCTTGGGGGGACTCGATCAGCCCCAGCATTTT.

The chain uses TRBV10-3 and TRBJ2-3; 7 bases match TRBD2. The V gene's germline CDR1 is ENHRY and CDR2 SYGVKD. This CDR3 is built from 16 residues. After removal of 4 bases from V and 0 bases from J, the junction contained 7 bases not matched to a gene. CDR3 coding DNA: TGTGCCATCAGTGTGGGGGGGAGGGCCAGCACAGATACGCAGTATTTT. It encodes CAISVGGRASTDTQYF.